This entry lists 21 T cell receptor beta chains sequenced from one sample in a study of blood T cell repertoires in COVID-19. Profiling relied on immunoSEQ multiplex PCR, and the TCRdb table lists in-frame clones only, not all of them. Among under 250,000 clones listed, almost 90% were seen once. The sequencing sample was made of peripheral blood. The receptors originated from a woman aged 55-69 years with acute or convalescent COVID-19.

The chain carries TRBV7-2 and TRBJ2-3, with D possibly matching TRBD1 (5 bases). This CDR3 has 14 amino acids. Trimming pared 4 bases from V and 3 bases from J, leaving 11 bases between. Germline V gene data show CDR1 as SGHTA and CDR2 as FQGNSA. The CDR3 loop reads CASSSAGFTDTQYF. CDR3 sequence (DNA): TGTGCCAGCAGCTCCGCAGGGTTTACAGATACGCAGTATTTT.

The V call is TRBV30, the J call TRBJ1-2; 7 bases match TRBD1. Trimming at V came to 1 base and at J to 7 bases, leaving 6 bases not matched to a gene. Germline lookup yields CDR1 GTSNPN and CDR2 SVGIG (reference sequence). This CDR3 contains 13 residues. CDR3 sequence (DNA): TGTGCCTGGAGTGGCCTAACAGGGGCTGGCTACACCTTC. Translated: CAWSGLTGAGYTF.

The chain couples TRBV28 to TRBJ2-5; tentatively, D is TRBD1 (6 bases). V lost 6 bases, J lost 5 bases, and 10 bases lay in between. In germline, CDR1 is MDHEN, CDR2 SYDVKM. The CDR3 consists of 12 residues. CDR3 sequence reads: CASRGARETQYF. The CDR3 DNA is TGTGCCAGCAGGGGGGCAAGGGAGACCCAGTACTTC.

The chain carries TRBV27 and TRBJ2-1; 12 nucleotides agree with TRBD2. Unmatched junction bases numbered 6, after V lost 0 bases and J lost 0 bases. The germline gives CDR1 MNHEY, CDR2 SMNVEV (reference sequence). CDR3 length equals 19 residues. CDR3 DNA: TGTGCCAGCAGTTTATCCCTAGCGGGGGGGGGAGGCTCCTACAATGAGCAGTTCTTC. Protein product: CASSLSLAGGGGSYNEQFF.

The genes are TRBV3-1 (or the pseudogene TRBV3-2) and TRBJ1-2; no definite D call. Germline values: CDR1 LGHDT, CDR2 YNNKEL (reference sequence). CDR3 size: 14 residues. Trimming left V 3 bases short and J 5 bases short, with 13 bases between. The CDR3 DNA reads TGTGCCAGCAGCCAGCCGGGAATTAAATATGGCTACACCTTC. Translating it yields CASSQPGIKYGYTF.

The J gene is TRBJ1-6, the V gene TRBV30, with D possibly matching TRBD1 (6 bases). CDR3 length: 16 residues. Germline CDR1 and CDR2: GTSNPN and SVGIG (reference sequence). V shed 0 bases and J shed 7 bases, with 16 bases lying between them. The CDR3 reads CAWSVKVGQRNSPLHF. The CDR3 DNA sequence: TGTGCCTGGAGTGTAAAGGTCGGACAGCGCAATTCACCCCTCCACTTT.

This clone was seen only a few times. The chain has TRBV27 and TRBJ1-4; 11 positions match TRBD1. Unmatched junction bases numbered 9, after V lost 7 bases and J lost 8 bases. Germline CDR1 reads MNHEY; CDR2 reads SMNVEV (reference sequence). The CDR3 extends over 15 amino acids. Written as DNA, the CDR3 is TGTGCCAGCACCGGACAGGGGGCTTTTGGGGAAAAACTGTTTTTT. Translation gives CASTGQGAFGEKLFF.

This chain uses TRBV29-1 with TRBJ1-6; perhaps TRBD1 as D (6 bases). V was shortened by 4 bases and J by 8 bases, with 21 bases between the two germline ends. Germline V gene lookup returns CDR1 SQVTM and CDR2 ANQGSEA. The CDR3 loop spans 16 amino acids. CDR3 amino acids: CSVGMGHFIIHSPLHF. CDR3 DNA: TGCAGCGTTGGGATGGGACATTTCATAATTCATTCACCCCTCCACTTT.

The chain carries TRBV27 and TRBJ2-7; TRBD1 might be the D (6 bases). V was cut by 6 bases and J by 0 bases, with 15 bases left in between. Germline values: CDR1 MNHEY, CDR2 SMNVEV (reference sequence). CDR3 size: 15 residues. CDR3 in amino acids: CASSPSQGRSYEQYF. DNA of the CDR3: TGTGCCAGCAGCCCCTCACAGGGCCGCTCCTACGAGCAGTACTTC.

The chain is built from TRBV29-1 and TRBJ2-2; TRBD2 aligns across 10 bases. This CDR3 contains 14 residues. The V gene end was trimmed by 6 bases and the J gene end by 7 bases; junction bases not matched to a gene: 8. Per germline, CDR1 SQVTM and CDR2 ANQGSEA. The CDR3 loop reads CSVGSGREIGELFF. The CDR3 DNA follows: TGCAGCGTGGGGAGCGGGAGGGAGATCGGGGAGCTGTTTTTT.

The J gene is TRBJ1-4, the V gene TRBV5-1; 9 bases fit TRBD1. V was pared by 4 bases and J by 14 bases, with 9 bases of the junction left unmatched. Germline-derived CDR1 and CDR2 are SGHRS and YFSETQ. The CDR3 has 13 amino acids. This chain's CDR3 is CASSTDRGNGLFF. The DNA for the CDR3 is TGCGCCAGCAGCACGGACAGGGGCAACGGCCTGTTTTTT.

V is TRBV3-1 (or the pseudogene TRBV3-2) and J is TRBJ2-5, with TRBD2 as a possible D gene (6 bases). The CDR3 spans 15 residues. Trimming shortened V by 7 bases and J by 1 base, and 16 bases separated the two germline ends. CDR1 LGHDT and CDR2 YNNKEL come from the germline V gene (reference sequence). CDR3: CASTRGLRGQETQYF. CDR3 DNA: TGTGCCAGCACCCGGGGCCTGCGGGGCCAAGAGACCCAGTACTTC.

The V call is TRBV18, the J call TRBJ1-4, with D unresolved. Trimming left V 4 bases short and J 0 bases short, with 9 bases between. CDR3 length: 15 amino acids. Germline values: CDR1 KGHSH, CDR2 LQKENI. CDR3 DNA: TGTGCCAGCTCACAGAACGCAGCAACTAATGAAAAACTGTTTTTT. It codes for CASSQNAATNEKLFF.

The genes are TRBV6-5 and TRBJ1-2; 7 nucleotides line up with TRBD1. This CDR3 region has 14 residues. The V segment lost 3 bases and the J segment 9 bases; nucleotides outside the gene matches: 10. Per germline, CDR1 MNHEY and CDR2 SVGAGI. DNA of the CDR3: TGTGCCAGCAGTTATGACAGGGTTACCGTTAGCTACACCTTC. This encodes CASSYDRVTVSYTF.

This clone was recorded a few times. V gene TRBV6-2 or TRBV6-3 combines with J gene TRBJ1-5; 11 positions agree with TRBD1. CDR3 length: 18 residues. The V gene end was trimmed by 5 bases and the J gene end by 2 bases; junction bases not matched to a gene: 11. In germline, CDR1 is MNHEY, CDR2 SVGEGT. The CDR3 loop is CASSKTRKGQGGNQPQHF. In DNA, the CDR3 is TGTGCCAGCAGTAAAACACGAAAGGGACAGGGGGGCAATCAGCCCCAGCATTTT.

The rearrangement uses TRBV3-1 (or the pseudogene TRBV3-2) and TRBJ2-5; 11 bases match TRBD2. The trim removed 6 bases at V and 0 bases at J, leaving 6 bases unmatched. The germline V gene encodes CDR1 LGHDT and CDR2 YNNKEL (reference sequence). The CDR3 is 16 amino acids. CDR3 region: CASRPTGLADQETQYF. CDR3 DNA sequence: TGTGCCAGCAGGCCTACGGGACTAGCGGACCAAGAGACCCAGTACTTC.

V gene TRBV15 combines with J gene TRBJ2-7; the D gene is possibly TRBD2 (6 bases). The CDR3 contains 16 residues. V was trimmed by 0 bases and J by 2 bases, leaving 14 bases between them. CDR1 and CDR2 (germline): LNHNV, YYDKDF (reference sequence). The DNA for the CDR3 is TGTGCCACCAGCAGAGATGAGAGAGGGAGGACCTACGAGCAGTACTTC. This encodes CATSRDERGRTYEQYF.

The J gene is TRBJ1-1, the V gene TRBV18, with 9 bases that match TRBD1. With V trimmed by 4 bases and J by 2 bases, 8 bases remained unmatched. The CDR3 consists of 16 residues. CDR1 KGHSH and CDR2 LQKENI come from the germline V gene. The CDR3, as DNA: TGTGCCAGCTCACGATCCGGGACAGGGACAAACACTGAAGCTTTCTTT. Encoded protein: CASSRSGTGTNTEAFF.

The rearrangement links TRBV7-8 to TRBJ1-2; 8 bases fit TRBD1. V trimming: 3 bases; J trimming: 5 bases; junction bases outside the gene matches: 5. The germline CDR1 and CDR2 sequences are SGHVS and FQNEAQ. CDR3 length: 14 residues. The CDR3, as DNA: TGTGCCAGCAGCTTGAGGACAGGGAATTATGGCTACACCTTC. Protein: CASSLRTGNYGYTF.

The V call is TRBV10-3, the J call TRBJ1-6; TRBD1 agrees at 7 bases. The J segment lost 7 bases and the V segment lost 6 bases, leaving 3 bases of the junction unmatched. The V gene's germline CDR1 is ENHRY and CDR2 SYGVKD. This CDR3 region has 13 residues. The CDR3 sequence is CAIRTGRNSPLHF. The CDR3 region has the DNA TGTGCCATCAGGACAGGGCGGAATTCACCCCTCCACTTT.

This clone was detected once. The V and J genes are TRBV2 and TRBJ1-6, with TRBD1 matching 8 bases. The CDR3 is 14 residues long. Germline assignment: CDR1 SNHLY and CDR2 FYNNEI. Trimming cost V 6 bases and J 7 bases; bases outside gene matches: 5. CDR3 loop: CASSPTGDNSPLHF. The CDR3 DNA sequence: TGTGCCAGCAGCCCGACAGGGGACAATTCACCCCTCCACTTT.